The 10 T cell receptor beta chains reported below all come from one sample, sequenced in a study of T cell repertoires in cytomegalovirus infection. TCRdb independently ran MiXCR on the reads; one entry per CDR3 protein. The table lists fewer than 350,000 distinct CDR3 sequences, 17% of them singletons. The sequenced material came from PBMCs. These receptors came from a human donor in good health (CMV status not recorded). Some clones in this sample may be carry-over from other donors' samples.

This clonotype has ten or more counts. The rearrangement joins TRBV7-2 to TRBJ1-3; D gene uncertain. CDR3 length: 14 residues. Germline CDR1 is SGHTA and CDR2 is FQGNSA. V was clipped by 1 base and J by 0 bases, with 4 bases between them. The CDR3 loop reads CASSLVSSGNTIYF. CDR3 in DNA: TGTGCCAGCAGCTTAGTAAGCTCTGGAAACACCATATATTTT.

Ten or more counts support this clonotype. The chain combines TRBV28 with TRBJ2-1; 9 nucleotides align to TRBD2. Losses at the gene ends were 7 bases for V and 1 base for J; bases not matched to a gene: 5. Germline lookup yields CDR1 MDHEN and CDR2 SYDVKM. The CDR3 runs to 15 residues. The CDR3 DNA reads TGTGCCAGCATTATTAGCGGGGGTTCCTACAATGAGCAGTTCTTC. Translating gives CASIISGGSYNEQFF.

The chain carries TRBV6-2 or TRBV6-3 and TRBJ2-5, with unresolved D. V lost 0 bases, J lost 7 bases, and 6 bases lay in between. The CDR3 has 12 residues. Looked up from germline, CDR1 is MNHEY and CDR2 is SVGEGT. The CDR3 reads CASSYSPTTQYF. The CDR3 DNA is TGTGCCAGCAGTTACTCCCCGACGACCCAGTACTTC.

The gene calls are TRBV18 and TRBJ1-1, with D tentatively TRBD1 (6 bases). The CDR3 length is 15 residues. Trimming stripped 3 bases from V and 3 bases from J, with 14 bases between. CDR1 is KGHSH and CDR2 is LQKENI in the germline V gene. The CDR3 sequence is CASSPMTGKYTEAFF. CDR3 in DNA: TGTGCCAGCTCACCCATGACAGGAAAGTACACTGAAGCTTTCTTT.

This clonotype showed up just a few times. This rearrangement joins TRBV6-5 to TRBJ2-5; D is possibly TRBD1 (6 bases). This CDR3 has 16 amino acids. Trimming removed 0 bases at V and 5 bases at J, with 16 bases between. Germline-derived CDR1 and CDR2 are MNHEY and SVGAGI. The CDR3 sequence: CASSYSSFTGSETQYF. CDR3 sequence (DNA): TGTGCCAGCAGTTACTCTTCGTTTACAGGGTCGGAGACCCAGTACTTC.

This clonotype was observed many times. The V gene is TRBV7-8, the J gene TRBJ2-3, with 8 bases that match TRBD1. The J segment lost 0 bases and the V segment lost 4 bases, leaving 6 bases of the junction unmatched. The CDR3 is 16 residues long. Germline V gives CDR1 SGHVS, CDR2 FQNEAQ. CDR3 DNA sequence: TGTGCCAGCAGCTCCCCGGACAGGGCTAGCACAGATACGCAGTATTTT. Amino acids: CASSSPDRASTDTQYF.

This clonotype was recorded many times. This chain joins TRBV7-9 and TRBJ2-7; the match to TRBD2 covers 8 bases. V shed 3 bases and J 7 bases; nucleotides not matched to a gene: 11. The CDR3 length is 15 residues. The germline V gene encodes CDR1 SEHNR and CDR2 FQNEAQ (reference sequence). The CDR3 loop reads CASSLGAGGLREQYF. The CDR3 DNA sequence: TGTGCCAGCAGCTTGGGGGCGGGGGGCCTGAGGGAGCAGTACTTC.

There are many counts of this clonotype. This chain uses TRBV12-3 or TRBV12-4 with TRBJ1-2; D is unresolved. Trimming took off 4 bases at V and 2 bases at J, with 8 bases between the two ends. This CDR3 is 13 amino acids long. CDR3 coding DNA: TGTGCCAGCAGTTACGCCCGCAACTATGGCTACACCTTC. Protein product: CASSYARNYGYTF.

Here the CDR3 DNA reads TGTGCCAGCAGTGAGAATAACTATGGCTACACCTTC. Protein: CASSENNYGYTF. The chain joins TRBV2 to TRBJ1-2, with D unclear. The germline V gene has CDR1 SNHLY and CDR2 FYNNEI. The CDR3 length is 12 residues. V lost 3 bases, J lost 1 base, and 3 bases lay in between.

The chain uses TRBV4-2 and TRBJ1-4; TRBD1 aligns across 9 bases. V dropped 1 base and J dropped 7; count of bases not matched to a gene: 13. Germline-derived CDR1 and CDR2 are LGHNA and YNFKEQ. This CDR3 region has 18 residues. This chain's CDR3 is CASSQVSGTGNGGEKLFF. In DNA form, the CDR3 reads TGTGCCAGCAGCCAAGTATCCGGGACAGGGAATGGTGGTGAAAAACTGTTTTTT.